This TCR beta chain originates from a study of molecular identifiers for immune sequencing clone quantification. A single record per CDR3 protein comes from TCRdb applying MiXCR to the PCR reads. The top ten clones hold roughly 0.8% of a sample with 250,000 to 350,000 distinct CDR3 sequences, about a fifth of them seen once. CDR3 length equals 17 residues. The V gene's germline CDR1 is SEHNR and CDR2 FQNEAQ (reference sequence). V dropped 1 base and J dropped 2; count of bases not matched to a gene: 7. About this clonotype itself: Antigen unknown.

The study, taken as a whole, reports: Barcode collisions between identical TCR molecules could shrink estimates of highly expanded clone sizes.

V and J are TRBV7-9 and TRBJ2-3; 9 bases map to TRBD2. Sequenced: naive CD8+ T cells from blood, with Jurkat cell RNA spiked in. The subset: FACS-sorted CD8+CD4-CCR7+CD45RA+ naive T cells. The receptor was derived from a human donor in good health. Some libraries in this study had Jurkat cell RNA spiked in. The CDR3 spells CASSLGYSGGNTDTQYF. DNA of the CDR3: TGTGCCAGCAGCTTAGGGTATAGCGGGGGAAACACAGATACGCAGTATTTT.